This T cell receptor (beta chain) was identified during a study of T-cell reconstitution after alpha-beta-depleted transplantation in children. Unmatched junction bases numbered 6, after V lost 4 bases and J lost 4 bases. CDR3 length equals 14 residues. From germline, CDR1 is DFQATT and CDR2 SNEGSKA (reference sequence). Study conclusions and caveats: Recipient T cells and thymic progenitors that survived gave rise to the high TCRbeta diversity observed at day 60 in some patients. Reportedly, only several hundred clones from non-depleted graft cells drove alpha-beta T-cell counts at about two months. T-cell counts and diversity at one year post-transplant came mainly from newly produced T cells.

This clonotype appeared a few times. No antigen is known for it. Unique molecular identifiers were incorporated when the TCRbeta library was constructed. TCRdb itself ran the PCR reads through MiXCR, one entry per CDR3 protein. The sample includes about a million distinct CDR3 sequences, around 30% of them seen just once. The sample here was PBMCs, mostly from graft donor cells, taken 360 days after TCRalphabeta/CD19-depleted stem cell transplant. The sequence derives from a boy in the first two years of life who had a stem cell transplant for SCID, so the T cells may come from the graft donor. The chain combines TRBV20-1 with TRBJ2-7; 11 bases line up with TRBD2. Written as DNA, the CDR3 is TGCAGTGCTACCTCTACTAGCGGGGGTTACGAGCAGTACTTC. Amino acids: CSATSTSGGYEQYF.